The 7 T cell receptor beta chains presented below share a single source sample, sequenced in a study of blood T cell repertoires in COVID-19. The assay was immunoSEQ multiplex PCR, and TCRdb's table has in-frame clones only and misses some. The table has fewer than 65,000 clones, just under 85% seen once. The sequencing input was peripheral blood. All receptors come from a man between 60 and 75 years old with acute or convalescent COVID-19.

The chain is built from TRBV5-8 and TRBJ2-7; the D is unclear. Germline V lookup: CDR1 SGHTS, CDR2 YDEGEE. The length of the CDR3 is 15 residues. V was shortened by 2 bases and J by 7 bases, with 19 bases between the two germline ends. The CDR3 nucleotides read TGTGCCAGCAGCTTTTCGGTGACACTTTCCAAGGAGCAGTACTTC. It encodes CASSFSVTLSKEQYF.

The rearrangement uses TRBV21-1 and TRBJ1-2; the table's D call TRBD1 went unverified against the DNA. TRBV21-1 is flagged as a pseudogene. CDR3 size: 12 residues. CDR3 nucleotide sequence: TGTGCCAGCAGCCACGGACAGGGTAGCTACACCTTC. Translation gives CASSHGQGSYTF.

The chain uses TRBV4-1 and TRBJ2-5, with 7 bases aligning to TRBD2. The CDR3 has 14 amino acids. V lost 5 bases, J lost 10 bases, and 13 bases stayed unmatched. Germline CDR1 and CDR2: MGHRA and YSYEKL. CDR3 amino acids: CASSAAGEGPDQYF. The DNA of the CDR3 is TGCGCCAGCAGCGCTGCTGGGGAGGGGCCCGACCAGTACTTC.

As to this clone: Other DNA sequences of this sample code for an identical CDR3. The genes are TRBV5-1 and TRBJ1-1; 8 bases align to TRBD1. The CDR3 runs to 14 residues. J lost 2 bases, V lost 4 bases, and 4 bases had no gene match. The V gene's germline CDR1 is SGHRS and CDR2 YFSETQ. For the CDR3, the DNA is TGCGCCAGCAGCGGCGGGACAGGAAACACTGAAGCTTTCTTT. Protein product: CASSGGTGNTEAFF.

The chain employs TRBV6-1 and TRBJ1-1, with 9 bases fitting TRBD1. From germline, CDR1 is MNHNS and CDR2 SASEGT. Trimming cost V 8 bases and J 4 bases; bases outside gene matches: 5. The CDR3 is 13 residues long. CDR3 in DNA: TGTGCCAGCGGCCGGGGACAGGGCACTGAAGCTTTCTTT. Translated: CASGRGQGTEAFF.

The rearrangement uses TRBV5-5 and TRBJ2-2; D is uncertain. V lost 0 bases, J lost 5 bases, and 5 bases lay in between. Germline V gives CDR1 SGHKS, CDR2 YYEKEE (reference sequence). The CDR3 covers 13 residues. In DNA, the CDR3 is TGTGCCAGCAGCTTGGGAGGAACCGGGGAGCTGTTTTTT. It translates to CASSLGGTGELFF.

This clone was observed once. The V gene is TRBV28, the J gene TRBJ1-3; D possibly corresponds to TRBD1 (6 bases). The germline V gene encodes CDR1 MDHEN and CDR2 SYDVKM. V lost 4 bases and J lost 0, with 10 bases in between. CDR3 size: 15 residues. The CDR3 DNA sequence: TGTGCCAGCAGTTCTGGACAGAACTCTGGAAACACCATATATTTT. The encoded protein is CASSSGQNSGNTIYF.